A single sample is the source of the 25 T cell receptor beta chains below, sequenced in a study of blood T cell repertoires in COVID-19. The method was immunoSEQ multiplex PCR; TCRdb's version includes in-frame clones alone and lacks a portion of them. The sample yields around 300,000 clones, around 90% seen once. What was sequenced was peripheral blood. These receptors came from a man over 45 with acute or convalescent COVID-19.

This clone has only one observation. The junction does not match germline at one end; this may be a read error. J is TRBJ2-5 and V is TRBV7-7; 7 bases fit TRBD2. The CDR3 consists of 15 residues. Germline V gene lookup returns CDR1 SSHAT and CDR2 FNYEAQ (reference sequence). This CDR3 is CASSEGRGRQETQYF. DNA of the CDR3: TGTGCTAGCAGCGAGGGGAGGGGAAGGCAAGAGACCCAGTACTTC.

CDR3 loop: CASIGRGGNNEQFF. As DNA, the CDR3 is TGTGCCAGCATAGGACGGGGGGGGAACAATGAGCAGTTCTTC. This chain joins TRBV27 and TRBJ2-1, with 8 bases identical to TRBD2. The V and J ends lost 7 bases and 5 bases, in that order; junction bases with no gene match: 7. The germline gives CDR1 MNHEY, CDR2 SMNVEV (reference sequence). The CDR3 sequence is 14 residues long.

V usage is TRBV6-5 and J usage is TRBJ2-5, with D possibly matching TRBD1 (5 bases). With 6 bases removed from V and 2 bases from J, the gap between germline ends came to 16 bases. The germline gives CDR1 MNHEY, CDR2 SVGAGI. The CDR3 length is 15 residues. The DNA for the CDR3 is TGTGCCAGCAGCCCGTACCGACAGCTGCAAGAGACCCAGTACTTC. Its translation is CASSPYRQLQETQYF.

The V call is TRBV7-9, the J call TRBJ1-2, with 7 bases fitting TRBD1. V lost 11 bases to trimming and J lost 8 bases; unmatched junction nucleotides: 8. The CDR3 length is 11 residues. CDR1 is SEHNR, CDR2 FQNEAQ, per germline (reference sequence). CDR3 DNA sequence: TGTGCCTGGCGGGTAGGGGGCGGCTACACCTTC. Translated, it gives CAWRVGGGYTF.

This clone was counted between two and nine times. The chain employs TRBV4-1 and TRBJ2-7; perhaps TRBD1 as D (6 bases). Germline CDR1 reads MGHRA; CDR2 reads YSYEKL. V was clipped by 1 base and J by 3 bases, with 13 bases between them. This CDR3 has 15 residues. This CDR3 is CASSQVGGIGYEQYF. CDR3 coding DNA: TGCGCCAGCAGCCAAGTAGGGGGTATAGGCTACGAGCAGTACTTC.

This clone was counted only a few times. The CDR3 loop reads CASSLLAARNTDTQYF. The CDR3 DNA reads TGTGCCAGCAGCCTATTAGCGGCGAGAAACACAGATACGCAGTATTTT. The J gene is TRBJ2-3, the V gene TRBV5-6; D may be TRBD2 (6 bases). CDR1 SGHDT and CDR2 YYEEEE come from the germline V gene. The V gene lost 4 bases and the J gene lost 2 bases, with 17 bases spanning the gap. The CDR3 length is 16 residues.

The chain couples TRBV19 to TRBJ2-7; perhaps TRBD1 as D (5 bases). V shed 6 bases and J shed 2 bases, with 17 bases lying between them. Germline CDR1 and CDR2: LNHDA and SQIVND (reference sequence). This CDR3 contains 15 residues. The CDR3 loop is CASSSIPTVTYEQYF. CDR3 sequence (DNA): TGTGCCAGTAGCTCTATCCCGACAGTCACCTACGAGCAGTACTTC.

The V call is TRBV27, the J call TRBJ2-5; weak D call: TRBD2 (6 bases). Germline values: CDR1 MNHEY, CDR2 SMNVEV (reference sequence). Trimming removed 6 bases at V and 4 bases at J, with 9 bases between. CDR3 length: 12 amino acids. The CDR3 region has the DNA TGTGCCAGCAGCCTGGAGGGAGAGACCCAGTACTTC. Its protein product is CASSLEGETQYF.

The V and J genes are TRBV18 and TRBJ1-5; tentative D call: TRBD1 (6 bases). Trimming stripped 1 base from V and 4 bases from J, with 11 bases between. Germline lookup yields CDR1 KGHSH and CDR2 LQKENI. This CDR3 spans 15 amino acids. This chain's CDR3 is CASSPQQGPNQPQHF. The CDR3 nucleotides are TGTGCCAGCTCACCACAACAGGGACCTAATCAGCCCCAGCATTTT.

This sequence joins TRBV4-1 and TRBJ1-2; TRBD1 might be the D (6 bases). Germline V lookup: CDR1 MGHRA, CDR2 YSYEKL. The CDR3 extends over 12 amino acids. V lost 4 bases and J lost 4, with 7 bases in between. CDR3 coding DNA: TGCGCCAGCAGCCCGACAGGCTATGGCTACACCTTC. This sequence encodes CASSPTGYGYTF.

The chain couples TRBV19 to TRBJ1-1, with 7 bases identical to TRBD1. Germline-derived CDR1 and CDR2 are LNHDA and SQIVND (reference sequence). This CDR3 has 11 amino acids. V was clipped by 6 bases and J by 6 bases; unmatched bases: 1. Here the CDR3 reads CASRTGPEAFF. The CDR3 DNA is TGTGCCAGTAGGACAGGGCCTGAAGCTTTCTTT.

The chain couples TRBV6-5 to TRBJ2-3; TRBD2 might be the D (7 bases). The germline V gene has CDR1 MNHEY and CDR2 SVGAGI. V lost 8 bases, J lost 8 bases, and 17 bases lay in between. The CDR3 totals 13 residues. The CDR3 sequence: CASGSGGGGTQYF. The CDR3 nucleotides read TGTGCCAGCGGTTCGGGGGGCGGAGGTACGCAGTATTTT.

The chain carries TRBV27 and TRBJ2-2, with a tentative D call TRBD1 (6 bases). V lost 1 base and J lost 3, with 12 bases in between. The V gene's germline CDR1 is MNHEY and CDR2 SMNVEV (reference sequence). The CDR3 consists of 16 residues. CDR3 loop: CASSLLGRGYTGELFF. The CDR3 DNA follows: TGTGCCAGCAGTTTATTAGGCAGGGGATACACCGGGGAGCTGTTTTTT.

This chain connects TRBV6-5 to TRBJ1-5, with D hard to call. V lost 7 bases, J lost 0 bases, and 13 bases lay in between. CDR1 is MNHEY, CDR2 SVGAGI, per germline. The CDR3 totals 15 residues. The CDR3 bases are TGTGCCAGCATGAGGGCACCCTCTAGCAATCAGCCCCAGCATTTT. It specifies CASMRAPSSNQPQHF.

J is TRBJ1-1 and V is TRBV2; 7 bases map to TRBD1. V shed 4 bases, J shed 0 bases, and the junction held 2 bases outside the gene matches. This CDR3 is 14 amino acids long. Germline-derived CDR1 and CDR2 are SNHLY and FYNNEI. The CDR3 reads CASSGQGMNTEAFF. The CDR3 DNA reads TGTGCCAGCAGTGGACAGGGTATGAACACTGAAGCTTTCTTT. Using reference TRBV2 and TRBJ1-1 for the parts outside the CDR3, the full variable domain is EPEVTQTPSHQVTQMGQEVILRCVPISNHLYFYWYRQILGQKVEFLVSFYNNEISEKSEIFDDQFSVERPDGSNFTLKIRSTKLEDSAMYFCASSGQGMNTEAFFGQGTRLTVV.

This clone was counted a single time. V is TRBV28 and J is TRBJ1-2; perhaps TRBD1 as D (5 bases). Germline V gene sequence: CDR1 MDHEN, CDR2 SYDVKM. V was cut by 5 bases and J by 4 bases, with 17 bases left in between. The CDR3 extends over 15 amino acids. CDR3 bases: TGTGCCAGCAGTCTCCCCGACAGCCCAATCTATGGCTACACCTTC. Its translation is CASSLPDSPIYGYTF.

This rearrangement joins TRBV7-9 to TRBJ1-3; TRBD1 agrees at 9 bases. J lost 3 bases, V lost 5 bases, and 5 bases had no gene match. The germline V gene has CDR1 SEHNR and CDR2 FQNEAQ (reference sequence). The CDR3 is made up of 15 amino acids. CDR3 region: CASSHRTGVGNTIYF. CDR3 sequence (DNA): TGTGCCAGCAGCCACCGGACAGGGGTTGGAAACACCATATATTTT.

The chain couples TRBV30 to TRBJ2-7; TRBD1 matches 11 bases. CDR1 is GTSNPN, CDR2 SVGIG, per germline (reference sequence). There are 14 residues in the CDR3. V shed 2 bases, J shed 3 bases, and the junction held 3 bases outside the gene matches. For the CDR3, the DNA is TGTGCCTGGAGTCCGGGACAGGGGGACTACGAGCAGTACTTC. This codes for CAWSPGQGDYEQYF. Complete variable domain (other parts from reference TRBV30 and TRBJ2-7): SQTIHQWPATLVQPVGSPLSLECTVEGTSNPNLYWYRQAAGRGLQLLFYSVGIGQISSEVPQNLSASRPQDRQFILSSKKLLLSDSGFYLCAWSPGQGDYEQYFGPGTRLTVT.

The genes are TRBV21-1 and TRBJ1-5; the table's D call of TRBD1 was not tested on the DNA. TRBV21-1 is tagged as a pseudogene. The CDR3 covers 16 residues. CDR3 DNA: TGTGCCAGCAGCAAAGAAAACAGGGGAAAGTTTCAGCCCCAGCATTTT. Translated: CASSKENRGKFQPQHF.

The chain has TRBV5-4 and TRBJ2-1; 7 bases match TRBD1. Germline V lookup: CDR1 SGHNT, CDR2 YYREEE (reference sequence). The CDR3 extends over 13 amino acids. The V segment lost 6 bases and the J segment 8 bases; nucleotides outside the gene matches: 8. The CDR3 region is CASKTGRTDEQFF. The CDR3 bases are TGTGCCAGCAAGACAGGGAGAACCGATGAGCAGTTCTTC.

The chain recombines TRBV5-1 with TRBJ2-5, with a tentative D call TRBD2 (6 bases). The germline V gene has CDR1 SGHRS and CDR2 YFSETQ. V lost 3 bases to trimming and J lost 7 bases, with 13 bases between them. The CDR3 is 13 amino acids. CDR3 protein: CASSSGEVGTQYF. CDR3 coding DNA: TGCGCCAGCAGCTCGGGGGAGGTGGGGACCCAGTACTTC. Based on the CDR3 plus reference TRBV5-1 and TRBJ2-5, the full variable domain is KAGVTQTPRYLIKTRGQQVTLSCSPISGHRSVSWYQQTPGQGLQFLFEYFSETQRNKGNFPGRFSGRQFSNSRSEMNVSTLELGDSALYLCASSSGEVGTQYFGPGTRLLVL.

This clone appeared once. J is TRBJ2-3 and V is TRBV10-1; 14 bases line up with TRBD2. Germline V lookup: CDR1 WNHNN, CDR2 SYGVQD (reference sequence). The CDR3 is 15 amino acids. With V trimmed by 5 bases and J by 5 bases, 3 bases remained unmatched. The CDR3 sequence is CASSPGTSGGDTQYF. The CDR3, as DNA: TGCGCCAGCAGTCCCGGGACTAGCGGGGGAGATACGCAGTATTTT.

Concerning this clone itself: Additional DNA sequences in this sample encode the identical CDR3. V and J are TRBV18 and TRBJ1-1, with a weak D call TRBD1 (5 bases). Germline V gives CDR1 KGHSH, CDR2 LQKENI. V was clipped by 3 bases and J by 3 bases, with 8 bases between them. There are 13 residues in the CDR3. Written as DNA, the CDR3 is TGTGCCAGCTCACCTCAGGGTTACACTGAAGCTTTCTTT. This codes for CASSPQGYTEAFF.

CDR3 in DNA: TGTGCCAGCAGCGTAGGTGGGCAGGGGGCCGGCGAAAAACTGTTTTTT. The encoded protein is CASSVGGQGAGEKLFF. The chain links TRBV9 to TRBJ1-4; TRBD1 matches at 8 bases. The CDR3 loop spans 16 amino acids. Germline CDR1 is SGDLS and CDR2 is YYNGEE. V trimming: 0 bases; J trimming: 8 bases; junction bases outside the gene matches: 9. Full variable domain (rest looked up from reference TRBV9 and TRBJ1-4): DSGVTQTPKHLITATGQRVTLRCSPRSGDLSVYWYQQSLDQGLQFLIQYYNGEERAKGNILERFSAQQFPDLHSELNLSSLELGDSALYFCASSVGGQGAGEKLFFGSGTQLSVL.

This clone was seen a single time. The CDR3 bases are TGTGCCAGCAGGCAGGGGAACTATGGCTACACCTTC. Protein: CASRQGNYGYTF. The chain recombines TRBV3-1 (or the pseudogene TRBV3-2) with TRBJ1-2, with D perhaps TRBD1 (6 bases). The CDR3 sequence is 12 residues long. Germline assignment: CDR1 LGHDT and CDR2 YNNKEL (reference sequence). V was shortened by 6 bases and J by 2 bases, with 7 bases between the two germline ends.